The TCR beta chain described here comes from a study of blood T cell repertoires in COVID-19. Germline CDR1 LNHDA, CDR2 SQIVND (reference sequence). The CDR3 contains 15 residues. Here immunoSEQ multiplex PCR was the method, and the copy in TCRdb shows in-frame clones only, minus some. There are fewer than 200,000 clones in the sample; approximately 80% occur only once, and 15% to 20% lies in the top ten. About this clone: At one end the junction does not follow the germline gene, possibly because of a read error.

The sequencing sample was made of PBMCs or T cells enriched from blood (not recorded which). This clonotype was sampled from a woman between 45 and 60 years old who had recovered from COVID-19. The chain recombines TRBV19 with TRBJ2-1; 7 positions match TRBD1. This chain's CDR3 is CASSIKGGSSNEQFF. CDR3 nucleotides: TGTGCCAGTAGTATTAAAGGGGGCTCCTCCAATGAGCAGTTCTTC. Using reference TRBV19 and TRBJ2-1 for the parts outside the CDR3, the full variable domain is DGGITQSPKYLFRKEGQNVTLSCEQNLNHDAMYWYRQDPGQGLRLIYYSQIVNDFQKGDIAEGYSVSREKKESFPLTVTSAQKNPTAFYLCASSIKGGSSNEQFFGPGTRLTVL.